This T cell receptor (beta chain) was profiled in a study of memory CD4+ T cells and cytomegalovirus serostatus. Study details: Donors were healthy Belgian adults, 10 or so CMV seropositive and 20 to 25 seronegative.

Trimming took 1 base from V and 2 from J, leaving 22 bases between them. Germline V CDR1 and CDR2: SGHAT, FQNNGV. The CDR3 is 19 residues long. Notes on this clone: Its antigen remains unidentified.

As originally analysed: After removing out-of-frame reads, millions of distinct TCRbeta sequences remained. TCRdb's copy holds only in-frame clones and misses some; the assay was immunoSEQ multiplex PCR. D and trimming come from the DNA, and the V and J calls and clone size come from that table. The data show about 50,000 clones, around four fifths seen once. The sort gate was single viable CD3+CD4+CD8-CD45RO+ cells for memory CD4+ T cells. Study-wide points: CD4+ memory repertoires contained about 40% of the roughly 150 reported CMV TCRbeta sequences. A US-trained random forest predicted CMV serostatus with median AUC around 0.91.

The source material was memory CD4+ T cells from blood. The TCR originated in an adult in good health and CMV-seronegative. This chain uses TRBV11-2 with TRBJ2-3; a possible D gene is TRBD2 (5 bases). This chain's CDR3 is CASSLGPGVAQTPTDTQYF. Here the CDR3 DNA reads TGTGCCAGCAGCTTAGGCCCCGGGGTAGCTCAAACCCCCACAGATACGCAGTATTTT.